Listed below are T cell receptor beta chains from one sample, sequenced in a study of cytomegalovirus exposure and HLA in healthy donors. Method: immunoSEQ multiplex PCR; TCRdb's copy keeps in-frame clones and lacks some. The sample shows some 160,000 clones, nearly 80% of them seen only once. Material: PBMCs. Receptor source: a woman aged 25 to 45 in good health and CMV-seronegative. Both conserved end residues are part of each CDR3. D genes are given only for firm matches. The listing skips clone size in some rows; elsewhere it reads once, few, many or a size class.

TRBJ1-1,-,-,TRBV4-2,CASSQEGDGSSEAFF,TGTGCCAGCAGCCAAGAGGGTGACGGATCCTCGGAGGCTTTCTTT
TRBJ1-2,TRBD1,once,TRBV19,CASSSQLQGYGYTF,TGTGCCAGTAGTTCCCAATTACAGGGGTATGGCTACACCTTC
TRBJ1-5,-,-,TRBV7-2,CASSLDWGPNQPQHF,TGTGCCAGCAGCTTAGACTGGGGGCCTAACCAGCCCCAGCATTTT
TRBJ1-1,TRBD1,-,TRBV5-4,CASSSGQDTEAFF,TGTGCCAGCAGTTCGGGACAGGACACTGAAGCTTTCTTT
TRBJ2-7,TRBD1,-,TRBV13,CASSFTGQDTAGVQYF,TGTGCCAGCAGCTTTACGGGACAGGACACGGCTGGGGTGCAGTACTTC
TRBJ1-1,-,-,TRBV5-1,CASSLAQGYTEAFF,TGCGCCAGCAGCTTGGCACAGGGTTACACTGAAGCTTTCTTT
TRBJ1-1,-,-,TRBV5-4,CASSLGQTQRVF,TGTGCCAGCAGCTTGGGTCAGACCCAGAGGGTCTTT
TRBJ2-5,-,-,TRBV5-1,CASSLQVQETQYF,TGCGCCAGCAGCTTGCAGGTCCAAGAGACCCAGTACTTC
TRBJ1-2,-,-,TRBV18,CASSPGATALYGYTF,TGTGCCAGCTCACCAGGGGCGACGGCCCTCTATGGCTACACCTTC
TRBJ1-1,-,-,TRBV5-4,CASSLAGVGTEAFF,TGTGCCAGCAGCTTGGCCGGGGTGGGCACTGAAGCTTTCTTT
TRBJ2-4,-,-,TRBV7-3,CASSPGLGLSKNIQYF,TGTGCCAGCAGCCCCGGTTTGGGGCTGTCCAAAAACATTCAGTACTTC
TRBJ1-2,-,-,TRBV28,CASSLAGTNYGHTF,TGTGCCAGCAGTTTAGCAGGGACTAACTATGGCCACACCTTC
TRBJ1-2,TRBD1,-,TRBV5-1,CASSLGQGGYGYTF,TGCGCCAGCAGCTTGGGACAGGGAGGATATGGCTACACCTTC
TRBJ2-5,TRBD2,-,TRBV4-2,CASSQEGRTSGGEETQYF,TGTGCCAGCAGCCAAGAAGGCCGGACTAGCGGGGGGGAAGAGACCCAGTACTTC
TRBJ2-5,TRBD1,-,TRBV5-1,CASSLGQGVTQETQYF,TGCGCCAGCAGCTTGGGGCAGGGGGTAACTCAAGAGACCCAGTACTTC
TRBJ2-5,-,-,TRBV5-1,CASSSPYQETQYF,TGCGCCAGCAGCTCCCCCTACCAAGAGACCCAGTACTTC
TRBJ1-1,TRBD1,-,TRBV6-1,CASSTSDRGNTEAFF,TGTGCCAGCAGTACCTCGGACAGGGGGAACACTGAAGCTTTCTTT
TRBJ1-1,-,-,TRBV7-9,CASSTRDISYTEAFF,TGTGCCAGCAGCACCAGGGACATTTCCTACACTGAAGCTTTCTTT
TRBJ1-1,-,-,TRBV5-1,CASSIQGDTEAFF,TGCGCCAGCAGCATACAGGGAGACACTGAAGCTTTCTTT
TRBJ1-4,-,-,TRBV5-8,CASSLRGAEHEKLFF,TGTGCCAGCAGCTTGAGGGGTGCCGAACATGAAAAACTGTTTTTT
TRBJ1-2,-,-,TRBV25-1,CASSLDNTNYGYTF,TGTGCCAGCAGCCTGGACAACACTAACTATGGCTACACCTTC
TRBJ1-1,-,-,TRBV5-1,CASSLGGQNTEAFF,TGCGCCAGCAGCTTGGGTGGGCAGAACACTGAAGCTTTCTTT
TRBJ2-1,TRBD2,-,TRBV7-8,CASSLARLAGTLYNEQFF,TGTGCCAGCAGCTTAGCACGGCTAGCGGGGACTCTTTACAATGAGCAGTTCTTC
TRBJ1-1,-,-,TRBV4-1,CASSPAGHTNTEAFF,TGCGCCAGCAGCCCAGCGGGACACACGAACACTGAAGCTTTCTTT
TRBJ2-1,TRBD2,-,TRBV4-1,CASSQEEGLDEQFF,TGCGCCAGCAGCCAAGAGGAGGGACTAGATGAGCAGTTCTTC
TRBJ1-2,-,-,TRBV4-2,CASSPEGGMGDYGYTF,TGTGCCAGCAGCCCCGAGGGCGGGATGGGGGACTATGGCTACACCTTC
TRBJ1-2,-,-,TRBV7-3,CASSLGSSGNGYTF,TGTGCCAGCAGCTTAGGGTCGTCAGGGAACGGCTACACCTTC
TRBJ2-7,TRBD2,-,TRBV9,CASSEAGGTPEQYF,TGTGCCAGCAGTGAAGCGGGGGGGACGCCCGAGCAGTACTTC
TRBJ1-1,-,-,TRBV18,CASSPYRDKGNTEAFF,TGTGCCAGCTCACCATACCGGGACAAGGGTAACACTGAAGCTTTCTTT
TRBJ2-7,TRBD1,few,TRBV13,CASSRGQGMTYEQYF,TGTGCCAGCAGCCGCGGACAGGGTATGACCTACGAGCAGTACTTC
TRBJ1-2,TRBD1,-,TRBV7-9,CASSLGDSNYGYTF,TGTGCCAGCAGCTTAGGGGACAGCAACTATGGCTACACCTTC
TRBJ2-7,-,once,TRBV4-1,CASSQDQTRSDEQYF,TGCGCCAGCAGCCAAGATCAAACCCGGAGTGACGAGCAGTACTTC
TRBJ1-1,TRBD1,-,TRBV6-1,CASSEGTGGGNTEAFF,TGTGCCAGCAGTGAGGGGACAGGAGGGGGAAACACTGAAGCTTTCTTT
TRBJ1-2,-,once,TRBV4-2,CASSQARGGSYGYTF,TGTGCCAGCAGCCAAGCCCGGGGGGGGAGCTATGGCTACACCTTC
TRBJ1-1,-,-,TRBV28,CASRPTGPLNTEASF,TGTGCCAGCAGACCTACAGGCCCCCTGAACACTGAAGCTTCCTTT
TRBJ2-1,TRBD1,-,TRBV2,CASSEWGQGGSEQFF,TGTGCCAGCAGTGAATGGGGACAGGGTGGTTCTGAGCAGTTCTTC
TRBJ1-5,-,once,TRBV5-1,CASSLAGHSNQPQHF,TGCGCCAGCAGCTTGGCGGGACATAGCAATCAGCCCCAGCATTTT
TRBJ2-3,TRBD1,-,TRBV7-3,CASSPDRAKDTQYF,TGTGCCAGCAGTCCAGACAGGGCAAAAGATACGCAGTATTTT
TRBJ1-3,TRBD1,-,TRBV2,CASSLTGPLKGNTIYF,TGTGCCAGCAGTCTGACAGGGCCCTTAAAAGGAAACACCATATATTTT
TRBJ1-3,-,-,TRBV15,CATSTRFTARTGYF,TGTGCCACCAGCACCCGATTTACCGCCCGTACGGGATATTTT
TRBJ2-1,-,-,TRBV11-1,CASSLEAVSGSNEQFF,TGTGCCAGCAGCTTAGAGGCGGTGTCTGGCTCAAATGAGCAGTTCTTC
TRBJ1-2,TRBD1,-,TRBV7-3,CASSLDRVSYTF,TGTGCCAGCAGCCTAGACAGGGTATCCTACACCTTC
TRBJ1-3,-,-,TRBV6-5,CASRLVSGNTIYF,TGTGCCAGTCGACTCGTCTCTGGAAACACCATATATTTT
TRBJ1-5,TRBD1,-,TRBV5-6,CASSVGQSGGAQHF,TGTGCCAGCAGCGTGGGACAGTCTGGAGGGGCCCAGCATTTT
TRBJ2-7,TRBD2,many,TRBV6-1,CASTVAGAHYEQYF,TGTGCCAGCACTGTAGCGGGGGCCCACTACGAGCAGTACTTC
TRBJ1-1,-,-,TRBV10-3,CAIQKDNTEAFF,TGTGCCATACAGAAAGATAACACTGAAGCTTTCTTT
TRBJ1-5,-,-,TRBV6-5,CASSYSRQGNQPQHF,TGTGCCAGCAGTTACTCGAGACAGGGCAATCAGCCCCAGCATTTT
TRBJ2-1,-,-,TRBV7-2,CASSLSRGRVNEQFF,TGTGCCAGCAGCTTATCTCGGGGTAGGGTAAATGAGCAGTTCTTC